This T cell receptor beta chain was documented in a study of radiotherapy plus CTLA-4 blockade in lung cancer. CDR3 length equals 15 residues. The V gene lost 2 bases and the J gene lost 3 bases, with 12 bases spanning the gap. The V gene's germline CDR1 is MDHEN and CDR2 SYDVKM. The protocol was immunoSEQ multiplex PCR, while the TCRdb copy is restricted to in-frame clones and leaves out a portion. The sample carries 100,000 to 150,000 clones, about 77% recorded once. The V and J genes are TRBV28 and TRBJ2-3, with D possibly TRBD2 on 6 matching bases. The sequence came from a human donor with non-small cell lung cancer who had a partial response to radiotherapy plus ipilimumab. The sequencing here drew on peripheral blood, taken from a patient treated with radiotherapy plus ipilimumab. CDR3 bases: TGTGCCAGCAGTTTACCCGGGAGCGGGACAGATACGCAGTATTTT. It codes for CASSLPGSGTDTQYF.